Listed here are 19 T cell receptor beta chains from one sample, sequenced in a study of blood T cell dynamics during melanoma immunotherapy. Documented time point: week 3, after first cycle of checkpoint inhibitor. The assay was immunoSEQ multiplex PCR, and TCRdb's table has in-frame clones only and misses some. The profile shows roughly 4,600 clones, around 79% of them singletons. Sequences were derived from blood, sampled from a patient treated with checkpoint blockade. The receptor set was obtained from a human donor with melanoma.

The V gene is TRBV9, the J gene TRBJ2-2; D uncertain. The V gene lost 3 bases and the J gene lost 5 bases, with 17 bases spanning the gap. This CDR3 comprises 16 residues. Germline CDR1 is SGDLS and CDR2 is YYNGEE. The CDR3 reads CASSARVTLGTGELFF. In DNA form, the CDR3 reads TGTGCCAGCAGCGCCCGAGTAACTCTAGGGACCGGGGAGCTGTTTTTT.

To note about this clone: Other DNA variants within this sample encode the same CDR3. CDR3 nucleotide sequence: TGTGCCAGCAGGGCAGGACAGGGAAAGAACTATGGCTACACCTTC. This encodes CASRAGQGKNYGYTF. This sequence joins TRBV6-6 and TRBJ1-2, with 8 bases aligning to TRBD1. Trimming at V came to 6 bases and at J to 2 bases, leaving 8 bases not matched to a gene. The CDR3 spans 15 residues. Germline V gene sequence: CDR1 MNHNY, CDR2 SVGAGI (reference sequence).

The rearrangement links TRBV5-1 to TRBJ2-5, with D perhaps TRBD1 (6 bases). The J call is doubtful: the DNA matches TRBJ2-7 better. The CDR3 sequence is 15 residues long. The V gene's germline CDR1 is SGHRS and CDR2 YFSETQ. This chain's CDR3 is CASSSPTQGNYEQYF. CDR3 nucleotides: TGCGCCAGCAGCTCCCCAACGCAGGGGAACTACGAGCAGTACTTC.

This chain links TRBV4-3 with TRBJ2-7; no clear D gene. The CDR3 runs to 14 residues. V was clipped by 0 bases and J by 0 bases, with 6 bases between them. Germline V gives CDR1 LGHNA, CDR2 YSLEER. The chain's CDR3 is CASSQDRYSYEQYF. The CDR3 nucleotides read TGCGCCAGCAGCCAAGATCGGTACTCCTACGAGCAGTACTTC.

The rearrangement uses TRBV5-1 and TRBJ2-7, with 10 nucleotides matching TRBD1. This CDR3 comprises 15 residues. Germline lookup yields CDR1 SGHRS and CDR2 YFSETQ. V shed 3 bases, J shed 4 bases, and the junction held 7 bases outside the gene matches. DNA for the CDR3: TGCGCCAGCAGCTCGCGGGGGACAGGGGATTACGAGCAGTACTTC. It specifies CASSSRGTGDYEQYF.

This clone has only one observation. The chain is built from TRBV10-3 and TRBJ2-7, with a tentative D call TRBD2 (6 bases). Germline-derived CDR1 and CDR2 are ENHRY and SYGVKD. The CDR3 covers 13 residues. Trimming pared 10 bases from V and 7 bases from J, leaving 20 bases between. The CDR3 protein is CASSPGLLGEQYF. For the CDR3, the DNA is TGTGCCAGCAGCCCGGGACTTCTCGGGGAGCAGTACTTC.

The V and J genes are TRBV7-2 and TRBJ1-5; D is possibly TRBD1 (6 bases). The germline gives CDR1 SGHTA, CDR2 FQGNSA. The CDR3 sequence is 13 residues long. Between the trimmed V and J ends, which lost 3 bases and 6 bases, there was a span of 9 bases. This chain's CDR3 is CASSLGAFQPQHF. CDR3 in DNA: TGTGCCAGCAGCTTGGGGGCGTTTCAGCCCCAGCATTTT.

The chain carries TRBV15 and TRBJ1-1; weak D call: TRBD1 (5 bases). Germline V CDR1 and CDR2: LNHNV, YYDKDF (reference sequence). V was clipped by 3 bases and J by 8 bases, with 13 bases between them. This CDR3 is 13 amino acids long. The chain's CDR3 is CATSSSGVLEAFF. The DNA for the CDR3 is TGTGCCACCAGCAGCTCGGGGGTCTTAGAAGCTTTCTTT. Variable domain in full (rest from reference TRBV15 and TRBJ1-1): DAMVIQNPRYQVTQFGKPVTLSCSQTLNHNVMYWYQQKSSQAPKLLFHYYDKDFNNEADTPDNFQSRRPNTSFCFLDIRSPGLGDTAMYLCATSSSGVLEAFFGQGTRLTVV.

The chain couples TRBV5-6 to TRBJ1-2; D uncertain. The CDR3 contains 11 residues. Germline V CDR1 and CDR2: SGHDT, YYEEEE. Trimming cost V 5 bases and J 7 bases, with 9 bases left between them. CDR3 DNA: TGTGCCAGCAGTAGGATATCTGGCTACACCTTC. Translation gives CASSRISGYTF.

The V and J genes are TRBV6-5 and TRBJ2-7, with 10 bases lining up with TRBD1. The CDR3 loop spans 16 amino acids. The V gene's germline CDR1 is MNHEY and CDR2 SVGAGI. After removal of 2 bases from V and 1 base from J, the junction contained 5 bases not matched to a gene. The CDR3 DNA is TGTGCCAGCAGTTACATGACAGGGGGCAGGTCCTACGAGCAGTACTTC. It encodes CASSYMTGGRSYEQYF.

The chain joins TRBV14 to TRBJ1-2, with TRBD1 identical over 7 bases. This CDR3 is built from 15 residues. J was trimmed by 3 bases and V by 1 base; bases with no gene match: 5. Germline V lookup: CDR1 SGHDN, CDR2 FVKESK. CDR3 amino acids: CASSQGTGGDYGYTF. The CDR3 nucleotides read TGTGCCAGCAGCCAAGGGACAGGAGGGGACTATGGCTACACCTTC.

This clone was observed a few times. The chain recombines TRBV10-3 with TRBJ2-7, with a weak D call TRBD1 (5 bases). This CDR3 region has 15 residues. The germline gives CDR1 ENHRY, CDR2 SYGVKD. V lost 4 bases and J 3 bases, leaving 16 bases between the germline ends. CDR3 sequence: CAISGPLDSHYEQYF. CDR3 coding DNA: TGTGCCATCAGTGGGCCTCTCGACAGCCACTACGAGCAGTACTTC.

This chain uses TRBV5-6 with TRBJ2-6, with TRBD1 identical over 8 bases. After removal of 3 bases from V and 3 bases from J, the junction contained 5 bases not matched to a gene. The CDR3 contains 16 residues. Germline CDR1 reads SGHDT; CDR2 reads YYEEEE. The CDR3 here is CASSWQGAFGANVLTF. CDR3 sequence (DNA): TGTGCCAGCAGCTGGCAGGGGGCTTTTGGGGCCAACGTCCTGACTTTC.

In this sample, this clone turned up a few times. The chain couples TRBV19 to TRBJ1-1, with 7 bases aligning to TRBD1. Germline V gene data show CDR1 as LNHDA and CDR2 as SQIVND (reference sequence). After removal of 7 bases from V and 4 bases from J, the junction contained 9 bases not matched to a gene. The CDR3 runs to 14 residues. The CDR3: CASIPGQITTEAFF. The CDR3 region has the DNA TGTGCCAGTATACCGGGACAGATAACCACTGAAGCTTTCTTT.

V usage is TRBV10-1 and J usage is TRBJ1-1, with unresolved D. Germline V CDR1 and CDR2: WNHNN, SYGVQD (reference sequence). Trimming removed 6 bases from V and 10 bases from J, with 12 bases in between. CDR3 length equals 11 residues. The CDR3 DNA reads as TGCGCCAGCAGGCAGGACGGACGAGCTTTCTTT. This sequence encodes CASRQDGRAFF.

This clone was seen just once. The V call is TRBV7-9, the J call TRBJ2-5, with D possibly being TRBD1 (7 bases). Gene TRBJ2-7 matches the end of the DNA better, so the J call may be wrong. This CDR3 comprises 16 residues. In germline, CDR1 is SEHNR, CDR2 FQNEAQ (reference sequence). The CDR3 reads CASSLVTGDRGYEQYF. The CDR3 DNA follows: TGTGCCAGCAGCTTAGTAACGGGGGACAGAGGCTACGAGCAGTACTTC.

The CDR3 region is CASSYSHRGRATEAFF. The DNA of the CDR3 is TGTGCCAGCAGTTACTCCCATAGGGGTCGGGCCACTGAAGCTTTCTTT. The chain uses TRBV6-6 and TRBJ1-1; tentative D call: TRBD1 (5 bases). V was cut by 0 bases and J by 4 bases, with 15 bases left in between. CDR1 and CDR2 (germline): MNHNY, SVGAGI (reference sequence). The CDR3 length is 16 residues.

V and J are TRBV5-1 and TRBJ1-2; the D is unclear. Deletions cut 2 bases from V and 2 bases from J, with 7 bases between. The CDR3 runs 13 residues. The germline gives CDR1 SGHRS, CDR2 YFSETQ. CDR3 in amino acids: CASSFSGNYGYTF. The CDR3 coding sequence is TGCGCCAGCAGCTTCTCGGGGAACTATGGCTACACCTTC.

The chain recombines TRBV11-3 with TRBJ1-3; 8 bases map to TRBD1. Trimming cost V 3 bases and J 0 bases; bases outside gene matches: 7. The CDR3 extends over 17 amino acids. The germline V gene has CDR1 SGHNT and CDR2 YENEEA. The CDR3 loop is CASSFGQGILSGNTIYF. For the CDR3, the DNA is TGTGCCAGCAGCTTTGGACAGGGAATCCTCTCTGGAAACACCATATATTTT.